These 31 T cell receptor beta chains share one sample of origin, sequenced in a study of Tregs in tolerant kidney transplant recipients. TCRdb's table, derived via immunoSEQ multiplex PCR, lists solely in-frame clones and lacks some. Of about 240,000 clones in the sample, roughly 84% were seen once. The specimen sequenced was CD4+ T cells from blood. All receptors come from a human donor in good health.

This sequence joins TRBV30 and TRBJ2-2; either TRBD1 or TRBD2 may supply D (5 bases each). The germline CDR1 and CDR2 sequences are GTSNPN and SVGIG (reference sequence). V gave up 4 bases and J gave up 5 bases, with 11 bases separating them. CDR3 length: 13 amino acids. In nucleotides, the CDR3 is TGTGCCTGGACGGGACGGAGGACCGGGGAGCTGTTTTTT. Protein: CAWTGRRTGELFF.

This clone was counted a single time. The genes are TRBV5-1 and TRBJ2-1; 11 bases agree with TRBD2. Germline V gives CDR1 SGHRS, CDR2 YFSETQ. V shed 4 bases and J 4 bases; nucleotides not matched to a gene: 7. CDR3 length: 16 residues. This CDR3 reads CASSLISGRGYNEQFF. The CDR3, as DNA: TGCGCCAGCAGCCTTATTAGCGGGAGGGGATACAATGAGCAGTTCTTC.

V gene TRBV7-9 combines with J gene TRBJ1-2; D call uncertain. The V gene's germline CDR1 is SEHNR and CDR2 FQNEAQ (reference sequence). V lost 1 base and J 2 bases, leaving 11 bases between the germline ends. The CDR3 totals 15 residues. The CDR3 reads CASSLGPSTNYGYTF. The CDR3 nucleotides read TGTGCCAGCAGCTTAGGTCCCAGCACCAACTATGGCTACACCTTC.

This clone was counted a few times. Other DNA sequences within the sample encode an identical CDR3. The chain recombines TRBV19 with TRBJ2-3; no reliable D call. This CDR3 has 12 amino acids. Germline lookup yields CDR1 LNHDA and CDR2 SQIVND (reference sequence). V was cut by 5 bases and J by 0 bases, with 3 bases left in between. CDR3 sequence reads: CASSGSTDTQYF. CDR3 coding DNA: TGTGCCAGTAGTGGGAGCACAGATACGCAGTATTTT.

The V gene is TRBV19, the J gene TRBJ1-5; D is undetermined. CDR3 size: 12 residues. V gave up 8 bases and J gave up 0 bases, with 5 bases separating them. Per the germline V gene, CDR1 is LNHDA and CDR2 is SQIVND (reference sequence). The CDR3 region is CASRDSNQPQHF. The CDR3 region has the DNA TGTGCCAGTCGGGATAGCAATCAGCCCCAGCATTTT.

This chain links TRBV4-1 with TRBJ2-3; TRBD2 matches at 8 bases. CDR1 and CDR2 (germline): MGHRA, YSYEKL. Trimming cost V 1 base and J 2 bases; bases outside gene matches: 5. The CDR3 consists of 16 residues. The CDR3 nucleotides are TGCGCCAGCAGCCAAGGGGCTAGCGGGTTCACAGATACGCAGTATTTT. This gives the protein CASSQGASGFTDTQYF.

The chain has TRBV19 and TRBJ1-2; D is unresolved. Trimming shortened V by 4 bases and J by 3 bases, and 3 bases separated the two germline ends. Germline V gene data show CDR1 as LNHDA and CDR2 as SQIVND (reference sequence). This CDR3 is 11 amino acids long. CDR3 loop: CASSTYYGYTF. The CDR3 coding sequence is TGTGCCAGTAGTACATACTATGGCTACACCTTC.

This sequence joins TRBV4-2 and TRBJ1-5; D is perhaps TRBD1 (5 bases). This CDR3 is built from 15 residues. Germline V lookup: CDR1 LGHNA, CDR2 YNFKEQ. Between the trimmed V and J ends, which lost 5 bases and 4 bases, there was a span of 15 bases. DNA for the CDR3: TGTGCCAGCAGCTTATCTCCGGGGGGGAATCAGCCCCAGCATTTT. Protein product: CASSLSPGGNQPQHF.

A note on this clone: The sample holds other DNA sequences that translate to the same CDR3. The rearrangement joins TRBV19 to TRBJ2-7, with 7 nucleotides matching TRBD1. Trimming removed 6 bases from V and 4 bases from J; junction bases left unmatched: 3. Germline assignment: CDR1 LNHDA and CDR2 SQIVND (reference sequence). The CDR3 sequence is 12 residues long. CDR3 protein: CASSLQGYEQYF. In nucleotides, the CDR3 is TGTGCCAGTAGCCTACAGGGGTACGAGCAGTACTTC.

The chain carries TRBV19 and TRBJ2-7; TRBD2 is a possible D gene (6 bases). Germline values: CDR1 LNHDA, CDR2 SQIVND (reference sequence). The CDR3 is 11 residues long. The germline V and J ends were trimmed by 10 bases and 7 bases, with 14 bases remaining between them. The CDR3 coding sequence is TGTGCCACCTCGGGACTTCTTGAGCAGTACTTC. This sequence encodes CATSGLLEQYF.

V gene TRBV7-9 combines with J gene TRBJ1-2, with a tentative D call TRBD1 (5 bases). The CDR3 has 13 amino acids. Trimming took off 1 base at V and 7 bases at J, with 10 bases between the two ends. CDR1 SEHNR and CDR2 FQNEAQ come from the germline V gene (reference sequence). CDR3 sequence (DNA): TGTGCCAGCAGCTTAGTACAGGATGGTGGCTACACCTTC. Its translation: CASSLVQDGGYTF.

CDR3 nucleotides: TGTGCCAGCTCCCCGGGGGCAGATACGCAGTATTTT. Residues: CASSPGADTQYF. V gene TRBV11-2 combines with J gene TRBJ2-3, with a tentative D call TRBD2 (6 bases). Deletions cut 8 bases from V and 4 bases from J, with 10 bases between. The CDR3 has 12 amino acids. Germline CDR1 SGHAT, CDR2 FQNNGV. Full variable domain (missing parts from reference TRBV11-2 and TRBJ2-3): EAGVAQSPRYKIIEKRQSVAFWCNPISGHATLYWYQQILGQGPKLLIQFQNNGVVDDSQLPKDRFSAERLKGVDSTLKIQPAKLEDSAVYLCASSPGADTQYFGPGTRLTVL.

The chain has TRBV9 and TRBJ1-4; 8 nucleotides align to TRBD1. V lost 4 bases, J lost 4 bases, and 15 bases stayed unmatched. The CDR3 length is 18 residues. Germline CDR1 reads SGDLS; CDR2 reads YYNGEE. The CDR3 here is CASSFGQGASRGNEKLFF. CDR3 DNA: TGTGCCAGCAGCTTCGGACAGGGCGCCTCCAGAGGTAATGAAAAACTGTTTTTT.

The rearrangement joins TRBV18 to TRBJ1-1, with D possibly matching TRBD1 (5 bases). The V and J ends lost 4 bases and 6 bases respectively, with 9 bases between them. The CDR3 is 12 amino acids. Germline values: CDR1 KGHSH, CDR2 LQKENI. This CDR3 is CASSRGVAEAFF. The CDR3 DNA reads TGTGCCAGCTCACGGGGGGTAGCTGAAGCTTTCTTT.

Concerning this clone itself: One junction end disagrees with the germline gene, perhaps due to a read error. The gene calls are TRBV5-8 and TRBJ1-2; no clear D gene. Germline V gene sequence: CDR1 SGHTS, CDR2 YDEGEE. The CDR3 is 14 amino acids. Here the CDR3 reads CACSLFSANYGYTF. The CDR3 region has the DNA TGTGCCTGCAGCTTATTTTCAGCTAACTATGGCTACACCTTC.

The chain links TRBV21-1 to TRBJ1-6. TRBV21-1 is deemed a pseudogene. The CDR3 extends over 17 amino acids. As DNA, the CDR3 is TGTGCCAGCAGCAAAGCGTCGAGAATCCCAATTGATTCACCCCTCCACTTT. It is translated as CASSKASRIPIDSPLHF.

The V and J genes are TRBV7-6 and TRBJ2-5; D gene unclear. Trimming took off 2 bases at V and 2 bases at J, with 3 bases between the two ends. Germline V CDR1 and CDR2: SGHVS, FNYEAQ. The CDR3 sequence is 12 residues long. The CDR3 DNA follows: TGTGCCAGCAGCTTAACTCAAGAGACCCAGTACTTC. Translated, it gives CASSLTQETQYF. Together with reference TRBV7-6 and TRBJ2-5, the CDR3 gives the full variable domain: GAGVSQSPRYKVTKRGQDVALRCDPISGHVSLYWYRQALGQGPEFLTYFNYEAQQDKSGLPNDRFSAERPEGSISTLTIQRTEQRDSAMYRCASSLTQETQYFGPGTRLLVL.

The chain couples TRBV6-6 to TRBJ2-7; 8 positions agree with TRBD1. CDR1 MNHNY and CDR2 SVGAGI come from the germline V gene (reference sequence). V gave up 6 bases and J gave up 6 bases; unmatched junction bases: 10. This CDR3 region has 14 residues. CDR3: CASSPSGGRSEQYF. CDR3 bases: TGTGCCAGCAGCCCCTCAGGGGGCCGGTCCGAGCAGTACTTC.

The chain carries TRBV9 and TRBJ2-3; D is ambiguous. CDR1 and CDR2 from the germline V gene are SGDLS and YYNGEE. This CDR3 region has 14 residues. The V end was cut by 0 bases, the J end by 0 bases, with 5 bases between. The CDR3 sequence is CASSVEVSTDTQYF. In DNA, the CDR3 is TGTGCCAGCAGCGTAGAAGTAAGCACAGATACGCAGTATTTT.

The chain employs TRBV5-1 and TRBJ2-7, with D possibly being TRBD2 (6 bases). Germline CDR1 and CDR2: SGHRS and YFSETQ. Trimming left V 4 bases short and J 0 bases short, with 14 bases between. This CDR3 is built from 15 residues. CDR3: CASSPGTSISYEQYF. DNA of the CDR3: TGCGCCAGCAGCCCCGGGACTTCCATCTCCTACGAGCAGTACTTC.

The chain couples TRBV11-3 to TRBJ2-1; the D is unclear. Germline V gene sequence: CDR1 SGHNT, CDR2 YENEEA. V was shortened by 4 bases and J by 6 bases, with 10 bases between the two germline ends. The CDR3 contains 13 residues. CDR3 DNA: TGTGCCAGCAGCTCGTATCAGTCCAATGAGCAGTTCTTC. Its protein product is CASSSYQSNEQFF.

This rearrangement joins TRBV7-6 to TRBJ2-5; tentatively, D is TRBD2 (6 bases). V was shortened by 0 bases and J by 5 bases, with 25 bases between the two germline ends. CDR1 is SGHVS, CDR2 FNYEAQ, per germline. The CDR3 is 19 residues long. As DNA, the CDR3 is TGTGCCAGCAGCTTAGCGGATGTATTTCTACCCGGAGGGGTGGAGACCCAGTACTTC. Its protein product is CASSLADVFLPGGVETQYF.

The J gene is TRBJ1-2, the V gene TRBV5-4, with D maybe TRBD1 (5 bases). Germline V gives CDR1 SGHNT, CDR2 YYREEE (reference sequence). V lost 4 bases and J 7 bases, leaving 11 bases between the germline ends. This CDR3 has 12 amino acids. CDR3 DNA sequence: TGTGCCAGCAGCAAGCAGGGTTCTGGCTACACCTTC. Translation: CASSKQGSGYTF. The whole variable domain, filled in from reference TRBV5-4 and TRBJ1-2, reads ETGVTQSPTHLIKTRGQQVTLRCSSQSGHNTVSWYQQALGQGPQFIFQYYREEENGRGNFPPRFSGLQFPNYSSELNVNALELDDSALYLCASSKQGSGYTFGSGTRLTVV.

This clone has only a few counts. CDR3 nucleotide sequence: TGTGCCAGCAGACACAGGGGCTTGGGGGAGACCCAGTACTTC. Translated, it gives CASRHRGLGETQYF. The chain combines TRBV6-6 with TRBJ2-5, with 7 positions matching TRBD1. The CDR3 runs to 14 residues. The germline CDR1 and CDR2 sequences are MNHNY and SVGAGI (reference sequence). The V and J ends lost 6 bases and 5 bases, in that order; junction bases with no gene match: 9.

The J gene is TRBJ2-7, the V gene TRBV2; 9 bases are shared with TRBD1. Germline CDR1 and CDR2: SNHLY and FYNNEI. Germline trimming cut 3 bases from V and 0 bases from J; bases unmatched to any gene: 9. The CDR3 length is 17 residues. CDR3 sequence (DNA): TGTGCCAGCAGTGATTTGGTATCGACAGGGGGCTCCTACGAGCAGTACTTC. Translating it yields CASSDLVSTGGSYEQYF.

The chain employs TRBV6-1 and TRBJ2-7; 8 nucleotides match TRBD1. The CDR3 has 14 residues. Per the germline V gene, CDR1 is MNHNS and CDR2 is SASEGT. V lost 5 bases and J lost 4; bases outside the gene matches: 7. The CDR3 sequence is CASSKDRGIYEQYF. In nucleotides, the CDR3 is TGTGCCAGCAGTAAAGACAGGGGCATTTACGAGCAGTACTTC.

The gene calls are TRBV23-1 and TRBJ1-1; D might be TRBD1 (6 bases). TRBV23-1 is recorded as an ORF, its role being uncertain. The CDR3 is 15 residues long. V was shortened by 3 bases and J by 5 bases, with 16 bases between the two germline ends. The CDR3 DNA reads as TGCGCCAGCAGTCATGGGAGGGGGGGCGGTACTGAAGCTTTCTTT. Its protein product is CASSHGRGGGTEAFF.

The chain joins TRBV6-5 to TRBJ2-1; D is unclear. Trimming shortened V by 0 bases and J by 6 bases, and 9 bases separated the two germline ends. The CDR3 covers 14 residues. Germline assignment: CDR1 MNHEY and CDR2 SVGAGI. The CDR3 bases are TGTGCCAGCAGTTACTCTATGAATATCAATGAGCAGTTCTTC. Translating gives CASSYSMNINEQFF.

The J gene is TRBJ1-4, the V gene TRBV18, with D possibly being TRBD1 (5 bases). The germline CDR1 and CDR2 sequences are KGHSH and LQKENI. There are 14 residues in the CDR3. V was clipped by 2 bases and J by 8 bases, with 12 bases between them. CDR3 amino acids: CASSPGAAQEKLFF. The CDR3 DNA is TGTGCCAGCTCACCAGGGGCGGCTCAGGAAAAACTGTTTTTT.

The chain is built from TRBV6-1 and TRBJ1-4, with D unresolved. The CDR3 runs to 16 residues. Germline V gene sequence: CDR1 MNHNS, CDR2 SASEGT. Trimming stripped 4 bases from V and 0 bases from J, with 12 bases between. The CDR3 region is CASSVTAWTTNEKLFF. The CDR3 DNA is TGTGCCAGCAGTGTCACAGCTTGGACAACTAATGAAAAACTGTTTTTT.

The V call is TRBV18, the J call TRBJ1-5, with unresolved D. Germline V gene sequence: CDR1 KGHSH, CDR2 LQKENI. The CDR3 spans 14 residues. V lost 2 bases, J lost 2 bases, and 7 bases lay in between. The CDR3 DNA is TGTGCCAGCTCACCAGACTGGGGCAATCAGCCCCAGCATTTT. Its protein product is CASSPDWGNQPQHF.